This entry is about one T cell receptor (beta chain). This sample was included in a study of blood T cell repertoires in COVID-19. Across the whole study: Spain, Italy and the United States supplied samples that represented acute and convalescent COVID-19.

Original handling: How many nucleated cells were present was estimated from reference gene primer amplification. Using immunoSEQ multiplex PCR, the repertoire was profiled, and TCRdb retains in-frame clones only, with some absent. That table is the source of V, J and clone size, and D and trimming were worked out from the DNA. The table lists 90,000 to 130,000 clones, 86% of them singletons. The CDR3 has 22 amino acids. With 3 bases clipped from V and 0 bases from J, the junction kept 25 bases outside the gene matches. The germline V gene has CDR1 DFQATT and CDR2 SNEGSKA (reference sequence). The sequence derives from a man in his forties with acute or convalescent COVID-19. Sequencing was performed on peripheral blood. V gene TRBV20-1 combines with J gene TRBJ2-3; the match to TRBD2 covers 9 bases. CDR3 residues: CSASPPPLAGSSLRHSTDTQYF. In nucleotides, the CDR3 is TGCAGTGCTAGTCCTCCCCCTCTAGCGGGATCATCGCTAAGACATAGCACAGATACGCAGTATTTT.